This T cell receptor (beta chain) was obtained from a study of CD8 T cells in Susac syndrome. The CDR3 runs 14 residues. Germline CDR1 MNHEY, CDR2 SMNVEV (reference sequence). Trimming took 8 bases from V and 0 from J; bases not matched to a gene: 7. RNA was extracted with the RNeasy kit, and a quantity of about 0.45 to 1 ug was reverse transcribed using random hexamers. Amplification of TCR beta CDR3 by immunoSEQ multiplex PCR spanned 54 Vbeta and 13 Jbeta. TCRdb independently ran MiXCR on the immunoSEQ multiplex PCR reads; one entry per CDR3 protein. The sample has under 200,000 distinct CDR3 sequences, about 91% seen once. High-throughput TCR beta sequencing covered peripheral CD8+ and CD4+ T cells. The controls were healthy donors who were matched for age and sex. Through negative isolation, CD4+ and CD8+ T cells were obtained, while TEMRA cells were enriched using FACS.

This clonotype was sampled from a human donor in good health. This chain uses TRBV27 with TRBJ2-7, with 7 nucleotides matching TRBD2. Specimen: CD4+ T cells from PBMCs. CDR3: CASRNRDYSYEQYF. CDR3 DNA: TGTGCCAGCCGAAATCGGGACTACTCCTACGAGCAGTACTTC.